This TCR beta chain appears in the sequencing data of a study of T cell responses to AZD1222 COVID-19 vaccine. Second doses were pooled across both intervals (about 4 or about 12 weeks). After removal of 5 bases from V and 0 bases from J, the junction contained 9 bases not matched to a gene. Germline V lookup: CDR1 MNHEY, CDR2 SMNVEV (reference sequence). The CDR3 length is 17 residues. Here immunoSEQ multiplex PCR was the method, and the copy in TCRdb shows in-frame clones only, minus some. Of 150,000 or so clones listed, around 90% are singletons. Study-wide results and limits: Possibly, clonal diversity was underestimated; donors were largely white British and included more females.

About this clone: Its antigen is not known.

This receptor was identified in an adult who received the AZD1222 COVID-19 vaccine. This chain links TRBV27 with TRBJ1-5; 8 bases agree with TRBD1. The specimen was peripheral blood, collected 28 days after the second AZD1222 dose. CDR3: CASSRQGSPYSNQPQHF. In DNA, the CDR3 is TGTGCCAGCAGTCGACAGGGGTCCCCTTATAGCAATCAGCCCCAGCATTTT.